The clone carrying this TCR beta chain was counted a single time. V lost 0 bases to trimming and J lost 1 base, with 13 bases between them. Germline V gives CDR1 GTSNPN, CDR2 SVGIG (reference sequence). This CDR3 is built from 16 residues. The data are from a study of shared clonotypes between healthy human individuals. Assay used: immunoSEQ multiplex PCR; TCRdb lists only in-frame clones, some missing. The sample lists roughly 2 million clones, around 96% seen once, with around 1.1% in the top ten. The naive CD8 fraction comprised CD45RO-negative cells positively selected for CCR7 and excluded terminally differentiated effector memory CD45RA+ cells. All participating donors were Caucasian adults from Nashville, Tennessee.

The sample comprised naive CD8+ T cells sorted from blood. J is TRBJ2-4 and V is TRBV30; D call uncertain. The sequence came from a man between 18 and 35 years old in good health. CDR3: CAWSVGRMSAKNIQYF. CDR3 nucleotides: TGTGCCTGGAGTGTTGGACGGATGTCGGCCAAAAACATTCAGTACTTC. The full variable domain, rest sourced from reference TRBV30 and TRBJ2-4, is SQTIHQWPATLVQPVGSPLSLECTVEGTSNPNLYWYRQAAGRGLQLLFYSVGIGQISSEVPQNLSASRPQDRQFILSSKKLLLSDSGFYLCAWSVGRMSAKNIQYFGAGTRLSVL.